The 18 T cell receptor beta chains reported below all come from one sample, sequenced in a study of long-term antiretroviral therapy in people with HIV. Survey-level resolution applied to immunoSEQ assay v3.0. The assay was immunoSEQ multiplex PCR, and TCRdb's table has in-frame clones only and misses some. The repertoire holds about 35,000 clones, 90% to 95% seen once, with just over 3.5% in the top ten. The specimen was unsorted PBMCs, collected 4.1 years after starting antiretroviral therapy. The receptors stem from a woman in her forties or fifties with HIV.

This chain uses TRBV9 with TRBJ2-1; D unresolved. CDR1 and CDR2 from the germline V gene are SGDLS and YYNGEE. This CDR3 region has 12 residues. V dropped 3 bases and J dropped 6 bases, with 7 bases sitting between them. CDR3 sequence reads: CASSGLINEQFF. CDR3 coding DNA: TGTGCCAGCAGCGGACTCATCAATGAGCAGTTCTTC.

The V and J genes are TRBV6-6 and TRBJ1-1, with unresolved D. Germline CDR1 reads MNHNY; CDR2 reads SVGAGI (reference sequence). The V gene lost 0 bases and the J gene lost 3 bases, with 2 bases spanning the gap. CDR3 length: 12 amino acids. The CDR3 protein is CASSYSDTEAFF. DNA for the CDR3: TGTGCCAGCAGTTACTCGGACACTGAAGCTTTCTTT.

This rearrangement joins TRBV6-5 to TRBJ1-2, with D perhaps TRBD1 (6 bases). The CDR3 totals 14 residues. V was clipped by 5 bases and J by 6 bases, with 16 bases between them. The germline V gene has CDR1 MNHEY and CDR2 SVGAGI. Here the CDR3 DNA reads TGTGCCAGCAGTAGCAGACAGGTTGTCGATGGCTACACCTTC. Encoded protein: CASSSRQVVDGYTF.

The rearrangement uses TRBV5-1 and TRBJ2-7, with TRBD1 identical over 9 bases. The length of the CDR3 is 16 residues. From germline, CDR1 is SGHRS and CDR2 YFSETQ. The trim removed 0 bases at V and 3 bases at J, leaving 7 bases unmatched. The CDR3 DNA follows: TGCGCCAGCAGCTTGGGAAAAACGACAGGGGGCTACGAGCAGTACTTC. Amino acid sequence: CASSLGKTTGGYEQYF.

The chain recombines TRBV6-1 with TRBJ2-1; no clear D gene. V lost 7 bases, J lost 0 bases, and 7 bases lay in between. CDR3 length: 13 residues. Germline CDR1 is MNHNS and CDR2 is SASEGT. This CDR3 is CASKTPSYNEQFF. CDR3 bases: TGTGCCAGCAAGACTCCCTCCTACAATGAGCAGTTCTTC.

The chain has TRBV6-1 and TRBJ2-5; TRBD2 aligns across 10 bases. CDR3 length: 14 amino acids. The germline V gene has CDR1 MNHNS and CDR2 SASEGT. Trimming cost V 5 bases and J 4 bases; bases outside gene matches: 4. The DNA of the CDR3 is TGTGCCAGCAGTAGCGGGGGGGTAGGAGAGACCCAGTACTTC. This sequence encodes CASSSGGVGETQYF.

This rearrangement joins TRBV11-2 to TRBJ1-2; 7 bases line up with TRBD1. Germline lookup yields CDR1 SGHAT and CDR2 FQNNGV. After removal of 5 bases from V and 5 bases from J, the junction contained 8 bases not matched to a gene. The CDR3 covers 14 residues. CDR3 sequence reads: CASSPGQQVYGYTF. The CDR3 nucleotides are TGTGCCAGCAGCCCGGGACAGCAAGTATATGGCTACACCTTC.

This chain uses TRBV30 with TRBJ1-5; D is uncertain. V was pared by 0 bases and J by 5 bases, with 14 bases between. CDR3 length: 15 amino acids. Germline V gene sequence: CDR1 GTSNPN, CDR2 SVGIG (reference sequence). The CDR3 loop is CAWSVRATVDQPQHF. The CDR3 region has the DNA TGTGCCTGGAGTGTACGGGCGACCGTAGATCAGCCCCAGCATTTT.

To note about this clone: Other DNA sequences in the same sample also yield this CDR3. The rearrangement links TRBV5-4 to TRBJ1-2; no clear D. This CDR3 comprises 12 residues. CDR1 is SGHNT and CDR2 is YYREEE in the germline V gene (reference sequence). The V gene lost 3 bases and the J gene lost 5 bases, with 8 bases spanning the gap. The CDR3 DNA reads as TGTGCCAGCAGCTCTACAGAGTATGGCTACACCTTC. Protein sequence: CASSSTEYGYTF.

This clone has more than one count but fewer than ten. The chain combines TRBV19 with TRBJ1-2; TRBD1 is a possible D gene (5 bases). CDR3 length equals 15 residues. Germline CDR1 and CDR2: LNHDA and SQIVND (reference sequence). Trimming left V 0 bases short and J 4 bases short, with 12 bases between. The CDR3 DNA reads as TGTGCCAGTAGTATAGATCTCGGGGGGATCTATGGCTACACCTTC. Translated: CASSIDLGGIYGYTF.

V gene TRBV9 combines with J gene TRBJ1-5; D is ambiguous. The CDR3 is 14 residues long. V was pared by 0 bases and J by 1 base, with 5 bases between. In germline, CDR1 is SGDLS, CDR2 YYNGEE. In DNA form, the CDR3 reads TGTGCCAGCAGCGTAGGGGGAAGCAATCAGCCCCAGCATTTT. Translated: CASSVGGSNQPQHF.

The CDR3 bases are TGTGCCAGCTCACCGTTGGAGGGGGCCATGGGTGGCTACACCTTC. This codes for CASSPLEGAMGGYTF. The rearrangement joins TRBV18 to TRBJ1-2; TRBD1 aligns across 7 bases. With V trimmed by 3 bases and J by 7 bases, 11 bases remained unmatched. The CDR3 loop spans 15 amino acids. Germline V lookup: CDR1 KGHSH, CDR2 LQKENI.

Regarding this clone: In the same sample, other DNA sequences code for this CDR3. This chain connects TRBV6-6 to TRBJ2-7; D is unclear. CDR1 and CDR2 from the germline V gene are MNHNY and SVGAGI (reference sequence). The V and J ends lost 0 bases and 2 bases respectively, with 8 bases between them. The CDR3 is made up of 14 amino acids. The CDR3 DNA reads TGTGCCAGCAGTTACTCGGGCGGAACCTACGAGCAGTACTTC. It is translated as CASSYSGGTYEQYF.

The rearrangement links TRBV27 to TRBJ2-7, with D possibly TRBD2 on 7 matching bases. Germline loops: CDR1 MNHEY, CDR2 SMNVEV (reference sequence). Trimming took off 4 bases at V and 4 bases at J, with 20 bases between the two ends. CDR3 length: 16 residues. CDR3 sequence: CASSSSPGGPTYEQYF. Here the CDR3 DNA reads TGTGCCAGCAGTTCATCCCCCGGGGGGCCAACTTACGAGCAGTACTTC.

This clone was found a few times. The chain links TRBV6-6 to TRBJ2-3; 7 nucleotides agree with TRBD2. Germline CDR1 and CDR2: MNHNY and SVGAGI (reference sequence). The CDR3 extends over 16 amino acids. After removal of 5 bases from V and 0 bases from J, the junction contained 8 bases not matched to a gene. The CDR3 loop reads CASSPPSGASTDTQYF. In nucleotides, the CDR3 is TGTGCCAGCAGTCCGCCCAGCGGGGCAAGCACAGATACGCAGTATTTT.

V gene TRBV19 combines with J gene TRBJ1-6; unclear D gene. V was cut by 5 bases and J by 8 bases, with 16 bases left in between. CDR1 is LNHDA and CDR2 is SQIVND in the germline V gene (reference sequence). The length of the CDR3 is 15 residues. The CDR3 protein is CASSPRTLADSPLHF. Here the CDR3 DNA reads TGTGCCAGTAGTCCTCGGACCTTGGCTGATTCACCCCTCCACTTT.

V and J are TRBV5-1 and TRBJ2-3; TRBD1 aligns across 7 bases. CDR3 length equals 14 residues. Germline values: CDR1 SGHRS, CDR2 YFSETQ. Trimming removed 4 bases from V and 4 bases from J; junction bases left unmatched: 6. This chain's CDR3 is CASSRGRGADTQYF. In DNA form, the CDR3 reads TGCGCCAGCAGCAGGGGGCGCGGAGCAGATACGCAGTATTTT. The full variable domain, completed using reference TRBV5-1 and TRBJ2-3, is KAGVTQTPRYLIKTRGQQVTLSCSPISGHRSVSWYQQTPGQGLQFLFEYFSETQRNKGNFPGRFSGRQFSNSRSEMNVSTLELGDSALYLCASSRGRGADTQYFGPGTRLTVL.

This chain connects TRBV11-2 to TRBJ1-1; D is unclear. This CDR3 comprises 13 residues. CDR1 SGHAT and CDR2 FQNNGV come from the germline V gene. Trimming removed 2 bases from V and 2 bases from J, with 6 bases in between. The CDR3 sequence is CASSLNRNTEAFF. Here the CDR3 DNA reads TGTGCCAGCAGCTTAAACAGAAACACTGAAGCTTTCTTT. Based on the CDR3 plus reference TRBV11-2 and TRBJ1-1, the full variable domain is EAGVAQSPRYKIIEKRQSVAFWCNPISGHATLYWYQQILGQGPKLLIQFQNNGVVDDSQLPKDRFSAERLKGVDSTLKIQPAKLEDSAVYLCASSLNRNTEAFFGQGTRLTVV.